This TCR beta chain was sequenced for a study of blood T cell repertoires in COVID-19. Assay used: immunoSEQ multiplex PCR; TCRdb lists only in-frame clones, some missing. Counted here are roughly 250,000 clones, 85% to 95% occurring once; the ten biggest clones make up over 1.5%. CDR3 length: 19 residues. The V and J ends lost 2 bases and 6 bases, in that order; junction bases with no gene match: 13. Per the germline V gene, CDR1 is SGHRS and CDR2 is YFSETQ. The V and J genes are TRBV5-1 and TRBJ2-2, with 13 bases identical to TRBD2. The clonotype originates from a woman under 30 who had recovered from COVID-19. Sequencing was done on a sample of PBMCs or T cells enriched from blood (not recorded which). The CDR3 is CASSLPPRTSGSPAGELFF. The CDR3 bases are TGCGCCAGCAGCTTACCCCCAAGGACTAGCGGGAGTCCTGCCGGGGAGCTGTTTTTT. Full variable domain (rest looked up from reference TRBV5-1 and TRBJ2-2): KAGVTQTPRYLIKTRGQQVTLSCSPISGHRSVSWYQQTPGQGLQFLFEYFSETQRNKGNFPGRFSGRQFSNSRSEMNVSTLELGDSALYLCASSLPPRTSGSPAGELFFGEGSRLTVL.